This passage covers 18 T cell receptor beta chains from one sample sequenced in a study of neoadjuvant anti-PD-1 for oral cavity cancer. The sample's time point: after neoadjuvant nivolumab, at surgical resection. TCRdb's table, derived via immunoSEQ multiplex PCR, lists solely in-frame clones and lacks some. The sample lists about 68,000 clones, about 85% occurring once. Source: PBMCs, taken after nivolumab (anti-PD-1) treatment. The source is a person between 40 and 85 years old with oral cavity squamous cell carcinoma.

The chain joins TRBV7-9 to TRBJ1-1; D is uncertain. This CDR3 contains 15 residues. In germline, CDR1 is SEHNR, CDR2 FQNEAQ (reference sequence). V was shortened by 5 bases and J by 1 base, with 14 bases between the two germline ends. The CDR3 DNA reads as TGTGCCAGCAGCCTCGAAGGCCTGGGGAACACTGAAGCTTTCTTT. As protein: CASSLEGLGNTEAFF.

This rearrangement joins TRBV30 to TRBJ1-5; D might be TRBD1 (6 bases). Trimming shortened V by 0 bases and J by 7 bases, and 10 bases separated the two germline ends. The CDR3 is made up of 13 amino acids. CDR1 and CDR2 (germline): GTSNPN, SVGIG (reference sequence). For the CDR3, the DNA is TGTGCCTGGAGTGTGAAGGACAGCCAGCCCCAGCATTTT. Translation gives CAWSVKDSQPQHF.

The rearrangement joins TRBV6-6 to TRBJ2-5; 11 bases align to TRBD2. This CDR3 is 15 amino acids long. Trimming at V came to 1 base and at J to 5 bases, leaving 3 bases not matched to a gene. Germline-derived CDR1 and CDR2 are MNHNY and SVGAGI (reference sequence). The CDR3 DNA reads TGTGCCAGCAGTTACTTACTAGCGGGAGATGAGACCCAGTACTTC. It encodes CASSYLLAGDETQYF.

The chain carries TRBV30 and TRBJ2-7; D may be TRBD1 (5 bases). In germline, CDR1 is GTSNPN, CDR2 SVGIG (reference sequence). CDR3 size: 14 residues. The germline V and J ends were trimmed by 3 bases and 1 base, with 13 bases remaining between them. CDR3 residues: CAWSRAAQSYEQYF. DNA of the CDR3: TGTGCCTGGAGCAGGGCAGCCCAATCCTACGAGCAGTACTTC. The full variable domain, rest sourced from reference TRBV30 and TRBJ2-7, is SQTIHQWPATLVQPVGSPLSLECTVEGTSNPNLYWYRQAAGRGLQLLFYSVGIGQISSEVPQNLSASRPQDRQFILSSKKLLLSDSGFYLCAWSRAAQSYEQYFGPGTRLTVT.

The chain couples TRBV2 to TRBJ1-1, with D perhaps TRBD1 (5 bases). Trimming pared 6 bases from V and 11 bases from J, leaving 19 bases between. CDR1 is SNHLY, CDR2 FYNNEI, per germline. This CDR3 comprises 13 residues. The chain's CDR3 is CASSLGTGDRAFF. For the CDR3, the DNA is TGTGCCAGCAGCCTCGGGACCGGAGATCGGGCTTTCTTT.

The rearrangement uses TRBV18 and TRBJ2-3; D is unresolved. The V gene lost 3 bases and the J gene lost 3 bases, with 7 bases spanning the gap. The germline gives CDR1 KGHSH, CDR2 LQKENI. This CDR3 has 13 residues. The DNA of the CDR3 is TGTGCCAGCTCACCTTCTCTAACAGATACGCAGTATTTT. It is translated as CASSPSLTDTQYF.

CDR3 amino acids: CASSLEKTGFEAFF. The CDR3 nucleotides are TGTGCCAGCAGCTTAGAGAAGACGGGGTTTGAAGCTTTCTTT. The chain employs TRBV11-3 and TRBJ1-1, with D uncertain. This CDR3 is 14 amino acids long. Trimming cost V 0 bases and J 7 bases, with 12 bases left between them. Per the germline V gene, CDR1 is SGHNT and CDR2 is YENEEA.

The gene calls are TRBV9 and TRBJ2-1, with unresolved D. The germline V gene encodes CDR1 SGDLS and CDR2 YYNGEE. The CDR3 consists of 15 residues. Trimming removed 0 bases at V and 3 bases at J, with 10 bases between. CDR3 residues: CASSVERWFYNEQFF. As DNA, the CDR3 is TGTGCCAGCAGCGTAGAGAGGTGGTTCTACAATGAGCAGTTCTTC.

J is TRBJ1-1 and V is TRBV9; D is ambiguous. The germline V and J ends were trimmed by 0 bases and 5 bases, with 8 bases remaining between them. Germline CDR1 is SGDLS and CDR2 is YYNGEE. This CDR3 has 13 amino acids. CDR3: CASSVEGRTEAFF. In DNA form, the CDR3 reads TGTGCCAGCAGCGTAGAGGGTAGGACTGAAGCTTTCTTT.

The chain recombines TRBV5-1 with TRBJ2-1; the D gene is possibly TRBD2 (5 bases). V lost 1 base to trimming and J lost 5 bases, with 13 bases between them. Germline values: CDR1 SGHRS, CDR2 YFSETQ. The CDR3 runs to 15 residues. The CDR3 reads CASSLRVSDNNEQFF. CDR3 nucleotide sequence: TGCGCCAGCAGCTTGAGGGTTAGCGACAACAATGAGCAGTTCTTC.

The gene calls are TRBV7-9 and TRBJ2-5, with 12 nucleotides matching TRBD2. The CDR3 loop spans 16 amino acids. V trimming: 4 bases; J trimming: 4 bases; junction bases outside the gene matches: 7. In germline, CDR1 is SEHNR, CDR2 FQNEAQ (reference sequence). The CDR3 reads CASSYRTGLAGETQYF. In DNA form, the CDR3 reads TGTGCCAGCAGCTATCGAACGGGACTAGCGGGAGAGACCCAGTACTTC.

This rearrangement joins TRBV19 to TRBJ1-5; no definite D call. There are 15 residues in the CDR3. V lost 4 bases and J 0 bases, leaving 10 bases between the germline ends. Looked up from germline, CDR1 is LNHDA and CDR2 is SQIVND (reference sequence). CDR3 region: CASSTTDNSNQPQHF. Here the CDR3 DNA reads TGTGCCAGTAGTACAACAGATAATAGCAATCAGCCCCAGCATTTT.

CDR3: CAISDSGTSGNEQFF. The CDR3 region has the DNA TGTGCCATCAGTGATTCCGGGACTAGCGGCAATGAGCAGTTCTTC. The chain has TRBV10-3 and TRBJ2-1, with TRBD2 matching over 11 bases. The CDR3 loop spans 15 amino acids. Looked up from germline, CDR1 is ENHRY and CDR2 is SYGVKD. Trimming cost V 3 bases and J 6 bases; bases outside gene matches: 4.

The chain carries TRBV7-6 and TRBJ2-5; D might be TRBD1 (6 bases). The V end was cut by 0 bases, the J end by 4 bases, with 9 bases between. In germline, CDR1 is SGHVS, CDR2 FNYEAQ. The CDR3 sequence is 14 residues long. This CDR3 reads CASSLATGRETQYF. DNA for the CDR3: TGTGCCAGCAGCTTAGCGACAGGCAGAGAGACCCAGTACTTC.

The rearrangement links TRBV27 to TRBJ2-2, with a tentative D call TRBD1 (6 bases). The germline V gene has CDR1 MNHEY and CDR2 SMNVEV (reference sequence). Trimming shortened V by 5 bases and J by 7 bases, and 14 bases separated the two germline ends. CDR3 length: 14 residues. The CDR3 here is CASSLLLQGGELFF. In nucleotides, the CDR3 is TGTGCCAGCAGTCTCCTCCTACAGGGCGGGGAGCTGTTTTTT.

The rearrangement joins TRBV28 to TRBJ2-7, with 11 bases identical to TRBD2. The CDR3 totals 19 residues. The V gene end was trimmed by 8 bases and the J gene end by 0 bases; junction bases not matched to a gene: 18. Germline values: CDR1 MDHEN, CDR2 SYDVKM. The CDR3 region has the DNA TGTGCCAGCTCCTATCTAATGACTAGCGGGGCCGAGAGCTCCTACGAGCAGTACTTC. This gives the protein CASSYLMTSGAESSYEQYF.

V is TRBV27 and J is TRBJ1-1, with D possibly being TRBD1 (5 bases). Germline CDR1 and CDR2: MNHEY and SMNVEV (reference sequence). The CDR3 sequence is 15 residues long. The V gene lost 2 bases and the J gene lost 5 bases, with 15 bases spanning the gap. The CDR3 DNA is TGTGCCAGCAGTTTAAGTCTCCCCCGGGGGACTGAAGCTTTCTTT. Residues: CASSLSLPRGTEAFF.

The CDR3 nucleotides are TGTGCCAGCAGTGGAACCGGGACAGGGGTCACTGAAGCTTTCTTT. Residues: CASSGTGTGVTEAFF. The gene calls are TRBV6-1 and TRBJ1-1, with 10 bases lining up with TRBD1. The trim removed 4 bases at V and 4 bases at J, leaving 6 bases unmatched. Germline loops: CDR1 MNHNS, CDR2 SASEGT. This CDR3 is built from 15 residues.